These T cell receptor beta chains were read from a single sample in a study of CD8+CD57+ T cells in acquired aplastic anemia. TCRdb called the reads again in MiXCR, with one record for every CDR3 protein. The repertoire holds under 200,000 distinct CDR3 sequences, over 70% seen once, with more than 35% in the top ten. Sequencing was performed on sorted CD4+, CD8+, or CD8+CD57+ T cells (not recorded which) from PBMCs. The origin of the receptors is a human donor with aplastic anemia. The CDR3 runs from the conserved cysteine through the conserved F or W.

cdr3_aa	cdr3_length	j_call	v_call
CASSEDGTGELFF	13	TRBJ2-2	TRBV7-2
CASGGGLSYEQYF	13	TRBJ2-7	TRBV2
CATSDLGHGQGLTGELFF	18	TRBJ2-2	TRBV24-1
CASAWDDREAGELFF	15	TRBJ2-2	TRBV6-4
CASSLGQGGSSPLHF	15	TRBJ1-6	TRBV7-6
CSVVGATYEQYF	12	TRBJ2-7	TRBV29-1
CASSDRDGSRTEAFF	15	TRBJ1-1	TRBV7-6
CASSDSGTGTLGSNQPQHF	19	TRBJ1-5	TRBV25-1
CASSLLSGSIGELFF	15	TRBJ2-2	TRBV5-1
CSVGGGTGANVLTF	14	TRBJ2-6	TRBV29-1
CASSPGRGTRGVDTQYF	17	TRBJ2-3	TRBV7-4
CASSLTQKTQYF	12	TRBJ2-5	TRBV5-5
CASSERQGMGFSYEQYF	17	TRBJ2-7	TRBV2
CASSVAGISSYEQYF	15	TRBJ2-7	TRBV10-2
CASSPGTQETQYF	13	TRBJ2-5	TRBV7-9
CASSGAGGGTDTQYF	15	TRBJ2-3	TRBV6-4
CASSEQGRSPLHF	13	TRBJ1-6	TRBV6-9
CASSISGLETQYF	13	TRBJ2-5	TRBV19
CASSQAGTGELFF	13	TRBJ2-2	TRBV14
CAISVGTGMNEQFF	14	TRBJ2-1	TRBV10-3
CASSLARGSYEQYF	14	TRBJ2-7	TRBV7-2
CASSLAPRQGGETQYF	16	TRBJ2-5	TRBV5-1
CASSQLSGGRDEQFF	15	.	TRBV14
CSVAVSGNTIYF	12	TRBJ1-3	TRBV29-1
CATSNRHQETQYF	13	TRBJ2-5	TRBV15
CSDRTSGTHTDTQYF	15	TRBJ2-3	TRBV20-1
CASSPVALKGEKLFF	15	TRBJ1-4	TRBV7-8
CASSVGTPNEQFF	13	TRBJ2-1	TRBV9
CSARDYAEVNTGELFF	16	TRBJ2-2	TRBV20-1
CASSQGGIEGTDTQYF	16	TRBJ2-3	TRBV7-4
CASSLGQGVKQLNEQYF	17	TRBJ2-7	TRBV7-6
CSARDTGPRMGTEAFF	16	TRBJ1-1	TRBV20-1
CSAYRDNNEQFF	12	TRBJ2-1	TRBV29-1
CASSLGFEGSTGELFF	16	TRBJ2-2	TRBV5-1
CASSLKRLGGDHEQYF	16	TRBJ2-7	TRBV7-9